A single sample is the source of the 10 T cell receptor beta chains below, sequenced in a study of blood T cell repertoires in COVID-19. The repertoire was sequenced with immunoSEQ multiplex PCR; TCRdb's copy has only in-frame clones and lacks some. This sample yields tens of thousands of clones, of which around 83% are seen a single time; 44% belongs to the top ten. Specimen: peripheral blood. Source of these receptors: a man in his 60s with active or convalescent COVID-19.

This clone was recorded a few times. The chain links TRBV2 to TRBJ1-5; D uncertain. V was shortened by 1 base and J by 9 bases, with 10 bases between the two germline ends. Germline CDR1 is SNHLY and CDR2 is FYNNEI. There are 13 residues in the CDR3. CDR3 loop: CASSEGRRMPQHF. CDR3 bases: TGTGCCAGCAGTGAAGGTAGGAGGATGCCCCAGCATTTT. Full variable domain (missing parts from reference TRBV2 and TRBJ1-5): EPEVTQTPSHQVTQMGQEVILRCVPISNHLYFYWYRQILGQKVEFLVSFYNNEISEKSEIFDDQFSVERPDGSNFTLKIRSTKLEDSAMYFCASSEGRRMPQHFGDGTRLSIL.

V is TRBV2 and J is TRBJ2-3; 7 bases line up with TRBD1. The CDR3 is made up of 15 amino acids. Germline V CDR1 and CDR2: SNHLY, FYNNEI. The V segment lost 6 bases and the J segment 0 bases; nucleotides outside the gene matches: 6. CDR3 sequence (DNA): TGTGCCAGCAGCAGGGACAGACAGAGCACAGATACGCAGTATTTT. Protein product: CASSRDRQSTDTQYF.

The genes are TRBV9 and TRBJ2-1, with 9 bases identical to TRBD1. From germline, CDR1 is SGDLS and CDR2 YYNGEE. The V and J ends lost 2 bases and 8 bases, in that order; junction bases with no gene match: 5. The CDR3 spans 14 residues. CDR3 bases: TGTGCCAGCAGCGTGTGGGACAGGGCCGATGAGCAGTTCTTC. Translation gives CASSVWDRADEQFF.

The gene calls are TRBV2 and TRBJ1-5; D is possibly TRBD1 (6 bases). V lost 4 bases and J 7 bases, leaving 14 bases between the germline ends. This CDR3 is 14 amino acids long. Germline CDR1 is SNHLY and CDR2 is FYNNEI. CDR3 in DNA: TGTGCCAGCAGTGCTCTACAGGGTGGCCAGCCCCAGCATTTT. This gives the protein CASSALQGGQPQHF.

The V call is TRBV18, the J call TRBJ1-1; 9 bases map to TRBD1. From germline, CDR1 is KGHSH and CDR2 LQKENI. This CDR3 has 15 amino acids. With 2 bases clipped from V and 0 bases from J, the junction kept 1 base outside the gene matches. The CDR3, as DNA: TGTGCCAGCTCACCAGGGACAGGGATGAACACTGAAGCTTTCTTT. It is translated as CASSPGTGMNTEAFF.

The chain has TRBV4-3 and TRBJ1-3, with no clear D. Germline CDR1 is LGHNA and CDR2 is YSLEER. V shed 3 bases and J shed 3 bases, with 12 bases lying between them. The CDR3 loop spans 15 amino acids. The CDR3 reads CASSHQAGDGNTIYF. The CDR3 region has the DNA TGCGCCAGCAGCCATCAAGCGGGTGATGGAAACACCATATATTTT.

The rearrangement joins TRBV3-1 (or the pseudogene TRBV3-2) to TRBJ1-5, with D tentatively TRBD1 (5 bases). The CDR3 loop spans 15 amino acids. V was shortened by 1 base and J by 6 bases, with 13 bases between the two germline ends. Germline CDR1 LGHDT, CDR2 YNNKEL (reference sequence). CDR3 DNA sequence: TGTGCCAGCAGCCAAGCTCGGGGGATCGGTCAGCCCCAGCATTTT. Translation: CASSQARGIGQPQHF.

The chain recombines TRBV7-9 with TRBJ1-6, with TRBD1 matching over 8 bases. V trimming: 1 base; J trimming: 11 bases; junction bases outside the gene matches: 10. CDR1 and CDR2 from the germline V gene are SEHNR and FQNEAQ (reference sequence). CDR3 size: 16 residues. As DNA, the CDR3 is TGTGCCAGCAGCTTAGAGGCGAGCGGCAGGGGGCCACCCCTCCACTTT. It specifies CASSLEASGRGPPLHF.

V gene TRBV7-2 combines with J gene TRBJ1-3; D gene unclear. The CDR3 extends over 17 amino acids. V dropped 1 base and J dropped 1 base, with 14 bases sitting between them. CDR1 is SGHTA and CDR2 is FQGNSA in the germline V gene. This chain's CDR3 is CASSLGGGGLSGNTIYF. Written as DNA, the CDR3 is TGTGCCAGCAGCTTAGGTGGAGGAGGACTTTCTGGAAACACCATATATTTT.

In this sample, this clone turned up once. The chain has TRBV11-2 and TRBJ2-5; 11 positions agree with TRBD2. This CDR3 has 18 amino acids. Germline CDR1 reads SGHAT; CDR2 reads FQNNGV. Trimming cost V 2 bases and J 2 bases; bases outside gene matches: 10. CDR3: CASSLQVAGGPVQETQYF. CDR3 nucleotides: TGTGCCAGCAGCTTACAAGTAGCGGGGGGGCCAGTTCAAGAGACCCAGTACTTC.